These 29 T cell receptor beta chains were sequenced from one sample in a study of blood T cell repertoires in COVID-19. The assay was immunoSEQ multiplex PCR, and TCRdb's table has in-frame clones only and misses some. The sample has 400,000 to 450,000 clones, 88% seen once; the top ten hold about 12%. Sequenced input: peripheral blood. These receptors were taken from a woman between 45 and 65 years old with COVID-19, enrolled during active disease.

CDR3 residues: CATSAPGTGSSGELFF. CDR3 sequence (DNA): TGTGCCACCAGTGCTCCCGGGACAGGGTCTTCCGGGGAGCTGTTTTTT. The V call is TRBV24-1, the J call TRBJ2-2; TRBD1 matches at 9 bases. The V gene end was trimmed by 5 bases and the J gene end by 6 bases; junction bases not matched to a gene: 9. Germline V lookup: CDR1 KGHDR, CDR2 SFDVKD. The CDR3 spans 16 residues.

The chain is built from TRBV18 and TRBJ1-2; 8 nucleotides agree with TRBD1. CDR3 length equals 15 residues. Germline V gives CDR1 KGHSH, CDR2 LQKENI. The junction had 7 bases not matched to a gene; V was cut back by 3 bases and J by 4 bases. The CDR3 DNA reads TGTGCCAGCTCACCCGGACAGGGCCACTTCTATGGCTACACCTTC. Translation: CASSPGQGHFYGYTF.

The genes are TRBV30 and TRBJ2-1, with TRBD2 matching 11 bases. The germline V gene has CDR1 GTSNPN and CDR2 SVGIG (reference sequence). CDR3 length equals 16 residues. The ends lost 2 bases at V and 10 bases at J; junction bases unmatched: 13. The CDR3 region is CAWSSAWLAGGLEQFF. CDR3 bases: TGTGCCTGGAGTAGTGCGTGGCTAGCGGGGGGCTTGGAGCAGTTCTTC.

The genes are TRBV5-4 and TRBJ2-2; D unresolved. There are 13 residues in the CDR3. The V gene lost 0 bases and the J gene lost 4 bases, with 4 bases spanning the gap. The germline V gene has CDR1 SGHNT and CDR2 YYREEE (reference sequence). The CDR3 is CASSLDRTGELFF. In DNA, the CDR3 is TGTGCCAGCAGCTTGGATCGCACCGGGGAGCTGTTTTTT.

This chain uses TRBV18 with TRBJ1-6, with D possibly matching TRBD1 (6 bases). Germline V gives CDR1 KGHSH, CDR2 LQKENI. V was clipped by 0 bases and J by 10 bases, with 13 bases between them. This CDR3 spans 15 amino acids. The CDR3 bases are TGTGCCAGCTCACCACCAGAGGGGGGGCACTCACCCCTCCACTTT. Its translation: CASSPPEGGHSPLHF.

This clone was observed a few times. The genes are TRBV6-4 and TRBJ1-6; 9 nucleotides match TRBD1. Unmatched junction bases numbered 10, after V lost 7 bases and J lost 9 bases. Looked up from germline, CDR1 is MRHNA and CDR2 is SNTAGT. The CDR3 loop spans 15 amino acids. The chain's CDR3 is CASNLTGGKLSPLHF. The CDR3 nucleotides are TGTGCCAGCAATCTAACAGGGGGCAAGCTTTCACCCCTCCACTTT.

The rearrangement links TRBV5-1 to TRBJ1-5, with 10 bases matching TRBD1. Germline CDR1 SGHRS, CDR2 YFSETQ. The CDR3 is made up of 15 amino acids. Trimming took 4 bases from V and 5 from J; bases not matched to a gene: 6. The CDR3 here is CASSPGTGDHQPQHF. The CDR3 coding sequence is TGCGCCAGCAGCCCTGGGACAGGGGACCATCAGCCCCAGCATTTT.

The chain recombines TRBV6-1 with TRBJ1-2; 8 nucleotides match TRBD1. CDR1 and CDR2 (germline): MNHNS, SASEGT. The CDR3 sequence is 16 residues long. V was clipped by 3 bases and J by 4 bases; unmatched bases: 10. The CDR3 nucleotides are TGTGCCAGCAGTGATACCGGGACAGGAATGGGCTATGGCTACACCTTC. Translation gives CASSDTGTGMGYGYTF.

Comment on this clone: Other nucleotide sequences in the sample specify the same CDR3. The J gene is TRBJ1-1, the V gene TRBV5-1, with a tentative D call TRBD1 (5 bases). Trimming shortened V by 5 bases and J by 2 bases, and 7 bases separated the two germline ends. Germline-derived CDR1 and CDR2 are SGHRS and YFSETQ. The CDR3 contains 12 residues. CDR3 in amino acids: CASRGGNTEAFF. The CDR3 DNA is TGCGCCAGCAGGGGGGGTAACACTGAAGCTTTCTTT.

This chain links TRBV2 with TRBJ1-4; TRBD1 matches 9 bases. Germline lookup yields CDR1 SNHLY and CDR2 FYNNEI. The CDR3 has 14 residues. V lost 7 bases and J lost 8; bases outside the gene matches: 8. Here the CDR3 reads CASNSGTGTEKLFF. DNA for the CDR3: TGTGCCAGCAACTCTGGGACAGGGACCGAAAAACTGTTTTTT.

The V gene is TRBV9, the J gene TRBJ2-7, with no clear D. The CDR3 loop spans 15 amino acids. Germline V gene sequence: CDR1 SGDLS, CDR2 YYNGEE. Trimming took off 0 bases at V and 1 base at J, with 11 bases between the two ends. CDR3 nucleotide sequence: TGTGCCAGCAGCGTAGCGAGCGCTCCGTCCTACGAGCAGTACTTC. Its translation is CASSVASAPSYEQYF.

The CDR3 protein is CAWIGEGTEAFF. Written as DNA, the CDR3 is TGTGCCTGGATAGGGGAGGGTACTGAAGCTTTCTTT. The chain carries TRBV30 and TRBJ1-1; tentatively, D is TRBD1 (5 bases). This CDR3 contains 12 residues. Trimming took off 4 bases at V and 5 bases at J, with 11 bases between the two ends. Germline V CDR1 and CDR2: GTSNPN, SVGIG (reference sequence).

The CDR3 DNA follows: TGTGCCAGCAGTGATTACGACAGGGCAAGTTACCCTGGCTACACCTTC. Protein product: CASSDYDRASYPGYTF. The rearrangement uses TRBV6-1 and TRBJ1-2, with 7 bases matching TRBD1. Trimming removed 3 bases from V and 7 bases from J; junction bases left unmatched: 14. CDR1 and CDR2 (germline): MNHNS, SASEGT. CDR3 length: 16 amino acids.

This clone was observed a single time. This chain links TRBV2 with TRBJ2-1; 8 bases match TRBD2. V lost 5 bases and J lost 6; bases outside the gene matches: 6. This CDR3 spans 14 amino acids. Germline V lookup: CDR1 SNHLY, CDR2 FYNNEI. The CDR3, as DNA: TGTGCCAGCAGTACCGGACTAGCCGTCAATGAGCAGTTCTTC. Translated, it gives CASSTGLAVNEQFF.

The rearrangement links TRBV29-1 to TRBJ2-2, with 7 positions matching TRBD1. The CDR3 runs to 14 residues. The germline V gene encodes CDR1 SQVTM and CDR2 ANQGSEA. Unmatched junction bases numbered 5, after V lost 1 base and J lost 6 bases. This chain's CDR3 is CSVEGDRSPGELFF. In nucleotides, the CDR3 is TGCAGCGTTGAAGGGGACAGATCCCCCGGGGAGCTGTTTTTT.

This rearrangement joins TRBV28 to TRBJ2-2; TRBD1 aligns across 7 bases. With 6 bases clipped from V and 1 base from J, the junction kept 2 bases outside the gene matches. The CDR3 is 14 residues long. Germline loops: CDR1 MDHEN, CDR2 SYDVKM. The chain's CDR3 is CASRRQGNTGELFF. CDR3 bases: TGTGCCAGCAGACGACAGGGGAACACCGGGGAGCTGTTTTTT.

The chain uses TRBV6-5 and TRBJ1-3, with 7 bases lining up with TRBD1. Per the germline V gene, CDR1 is MNHEY and CDR2 is SVGAGI. After removal of 2 bases from V and 2 bases from J, the junction contained 0 bases not matched to a gene. The CDR3 covers 14 residues. DNA of the CDR3: TGTGCCAGCAGTTACGACAGGGCTGGAAACACCATATATTTT. Its protein is CASSYDRAGNTIYF.

Here the CDR3 DNA reads TGTGCCAGCAGCTTCGGGACAGATGAAGCTTTCTTT. Protein sequence: CASSFGTDEAFF. The rearrangement links TRBV7-9 to TRBJ1-1; TRBD1 aligns across 7 bases. The CDR3 spans 12 residues. The V and J ends lost 3 bases and 7 bases, in that order; junction bases with no gene match: 2. In germline, CDR1 is SEHNR, CDR2 FQNEAQ (reference sequence).

The rearrangement joins TRBV9 to TRBJ2-7; TRBD1 matches 9 bases. V was pared by 4 bases and J by 3 bases, with 8 bases of the junction left unmatched. Germline V gene lookup returns CDR1 SGDLS and CDR2 YYNGEE. The CDR3 is made up of 15 amino acids. Written as DNA, the CDR3 is TGTGCCAGCAGCCCATCCGGGACAGGGTTCTACGAGCAGTACTTC. Translation: CASSPSGTGFYEQYF.

This chain uses TRBV3-1 (or the pseudogene TRBV3-2) with TRBJ1-4; D gene unclear. V was cut by 2 bases and J by 8 bases, with 9 bases left in between. The CDR3 totals 13 residues. CDR1 and CDR2 (germline): LGHDT, YNNKEL (reference sequence). Here the CDR3 reads CASSQQVWEKLFF. CDR3 nucleotides: TGTGCCAGCAGCCAACAGGTTTGGGAAAAACTGTTTTTT.

The chain carries TRBV2 and TRBJ1-2; no reliable D call. The length of the CDR3 is 14 residues. Germline V gene data show CDR1 as SNHLY and CDR2 as FYNNEI. V was clipped by 10 bases and J by 2 bases, with 17 bases between them. The CDR3 loop is CATVVGGLNYGYTF. CDR3 nucleotide sequence: TGTGCCACCGTGGTGGGCGGGTTAAACTATGGCTACACCTTC.

The genes are TRBV12-3 or TRBV12-4 and TRBJ1-1, with 7 nucleotides matching TRBD1. V shed 7 bases and J 4 bases; nucleotides not matched to a gene: 3. The length of the CDR3 is 12 residues. CDR3 amino acids: CASIGDSTEAFF. DNA of the CDR3: TGTGCCAGCATTGGGGACAGCACTGAAGCTTTCTTT.

This sequence joins TRBV2 and TRBJ1-5, with a weak D call TRBD1 (6 bases). Trimming stripped 4 bases from V and 9 bases from J, with 13 bases between. Germline V gene data show CDR1 as SNHLY and CDR2 as FYNNEI. The CDR3 loop spans 13 amino acids. The CDR3 reads CASSGQVTTPQHF. For the CDR3, the DNA is TGTGCCAGCAGTGGACAGGTCACGACGCCCCAGCATTTT.

The J gene is TRBJ2-1, the V gene TRBV7-9; 9 nucleotides agree with TRBD2. This CDR3 is 15 amino acids long. The germline CDR1 and CDR2 sequences are SEHNR and FQNEAQ (reference sequence). With 5 bases clipped from V and 7 bases from J, the junction kept 9 bases outside the gene matches. As DNA, the CDR3 is TGTGCCAGCAGCGCCCAAGCGGGGGGATGGAATGAGCAGTTCTTC. Its translation: CASSAQAGGWNEQFF.

As concerns this clone: Other DNA variants within this sample encode the same CDR3. This chain connects TRBV11-2 to TRBJ1-6, with D possibly being TRBD1 (6 bases). The CDR3 runs 15 residues. Trimming shortened V by 1 base and J by 10 bases, and 14 bases separated the two germline ends. Germline assignment: CDR1 SGHAT and CDR2 FQNNGV. CDR3 in DNA: TGTGCCAGCAGCTTAGGCGGGGGCACAAACTCACCCCTCCACTTT. Protein product: CASSLGGGTNSPLHF.

The V gene is TRBV13, the J gene TRBJ1-4, with no clear D. The CDR3 runs to 16 residues. Trimming pared 5 bases from V and 5 bases from J, leaving 18 bases between. Germline V gene sequence: CDR1 PRHDT, CDR2 FYEKMQ (reference sequence). CDR3 in DNA: TGTGCCAGCAGCCTAGCGGTCGGCGGAGGCAATGAAAAACTGTTTTTT. Translating gives CASSLAVGGGNEKLFF.

The J gene is TRBJ1-1, the V gene TRBV3-1 (or the pseudogene TRBV3-2); TRBD1 matches at 7 bases. The junction had 6 bases not matched to a gene; V was cut back by 2 bases and J by 3 bases. Germline CDR1 reads LGHDT; CDR2 reads YNNKEL (reference sequence). CDR3 length equals 15 residues. This chain's CDR3 is CASSQIGTVDTEAFF. The CDR3 coding sequence is TGTGCCAGCAGCCAAATCGGGACAGTCGACACTGAAGCTTTCTTT.

This chain joins TRBV6-2 or TRBV6-3 and TRBJ1-2; no clear D gene. The CDR3 contains 16 residues. Germline V gene sequence: CDR1 MNHEY, CDR2 SVGEGT. The V end lost 4 bases, the J end lost 4 bases, and 19 bases lay between the germline ends. Here the CDR3 reads CASSSVDPFRSYGYTF. The CDR3 region has the DNA TGTGCCAGCAGTTCCGTAGACCCATTTAGGAGCTATGGCTACACCTTC.

The chain is built from TRBV5-4 and TRBJ1-2, with 7 bases aligning to TRBD1. The ends lost 0 bases at V and 8 bases at J; junction bases unmatched: 4. The CDR3 is made up of 13 amino acids. Per germline, CDR1 SGHNT and CDR2 YYREEE (reference sequence). CDR3 bases: TGTGCCAGCAGCTTGGAGGGGGCGAGGGGCTACACCTTC. Protein product: CASSLEGARGYTF.